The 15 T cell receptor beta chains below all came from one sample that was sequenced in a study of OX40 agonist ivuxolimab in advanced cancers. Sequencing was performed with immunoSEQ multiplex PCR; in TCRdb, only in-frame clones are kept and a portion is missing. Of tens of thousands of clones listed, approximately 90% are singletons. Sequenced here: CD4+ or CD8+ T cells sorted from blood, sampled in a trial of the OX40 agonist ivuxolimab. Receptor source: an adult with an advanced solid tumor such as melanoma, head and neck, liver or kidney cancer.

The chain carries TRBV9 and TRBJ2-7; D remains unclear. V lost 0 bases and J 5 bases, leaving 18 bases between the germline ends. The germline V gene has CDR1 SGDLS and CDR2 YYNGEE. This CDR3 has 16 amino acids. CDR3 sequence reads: CASSVDGSGLSDEQYF. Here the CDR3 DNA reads TGTGCCAGCAGCGTAGATGGCAGTGGATTGTCGGACGAGCAGTACTTC.

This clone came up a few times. The CDR3 spells CSVEGSSVYNEQFF. CDR3 coding DNA: TGCAGCGTTGAAGGCTCCAGTGTCTACAATGAGCAGTTCTTC. The gene calls are TRBV29-1 and TRBJ2-1; the D is unclear. V lost 1 base, J lost 3 bases, and 10 bases lay in between. The CDR3 is 14 amino acids. In germline, CDR1 is SQVTM, CDR2 ANQGSEA.

CDR3 sequence: CASSLSGTVNSPLHF. The CDR3 nucleotides are TGTGCCAGCAGCCTTAGCGGGACAGTTAATTCACCCCTCCACTTT. This chain joins TRBV5-6 and TRBJ1-6; the match to TRBD1 covers 7 bases. This CDR3 region has 15 residues. CDR1 is SGHDT, CDR2 YYEEEE, per germline. J gave up 6 bases and V 4 bases, and 7 bases lay outside the gene matches.

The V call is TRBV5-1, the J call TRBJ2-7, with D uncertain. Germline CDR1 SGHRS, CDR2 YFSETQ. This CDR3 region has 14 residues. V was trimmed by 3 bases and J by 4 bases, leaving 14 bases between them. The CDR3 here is CASSSSGIAYEQYF. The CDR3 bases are TGCGCCAGCAGCTCCTCTGGAATCGCTTACGAGCAGTACTTC.

In DNA form, the CDR3 reads TGTGCCAGCAGCTTAGGGTCGGACACCTACGAGCAGTACTTC. Amino acid sequence: CASSLGSDTYEQYF. V usage is TRBV7-6 and J usage is TRBJ2-7; TRBD1 is a possible D gene (5 bases). This CDR3 is built from 14 residues. Germline loops: CDR1 SGHVS, CDR2 FNYEAQ. The V end was cut by 1 base, the J end by 2 bases, with 9 bases between.

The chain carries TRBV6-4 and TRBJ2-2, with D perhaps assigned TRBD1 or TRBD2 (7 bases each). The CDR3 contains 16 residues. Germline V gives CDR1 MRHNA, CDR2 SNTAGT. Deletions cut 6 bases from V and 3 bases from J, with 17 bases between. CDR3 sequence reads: CASSQTPGGDTGELFF. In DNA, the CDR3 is TGTGCCAGCAGCCAGACTCCAGGGGGGGACACCGGGGAGCTGTTTTTT.

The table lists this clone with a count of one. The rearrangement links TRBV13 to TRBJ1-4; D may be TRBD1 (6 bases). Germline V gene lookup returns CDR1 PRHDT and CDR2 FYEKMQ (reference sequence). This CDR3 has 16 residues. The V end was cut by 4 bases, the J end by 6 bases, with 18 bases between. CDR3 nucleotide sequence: TGTGCCAGCAGCTCCTTTTCACAGGGCCAGGATGAAAAACTGTTTTTT. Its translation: CASSSFSQGQDEKLFF.

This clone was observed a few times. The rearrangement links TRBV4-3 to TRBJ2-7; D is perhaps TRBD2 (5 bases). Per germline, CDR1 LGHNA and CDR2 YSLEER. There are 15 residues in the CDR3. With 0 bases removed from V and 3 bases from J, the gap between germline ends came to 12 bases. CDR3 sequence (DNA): TGCGCCAGCAGCCAAGACTGGCGGACTGACTACGAGCAGTACTTC. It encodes CASSQDWRTDYEQYF.

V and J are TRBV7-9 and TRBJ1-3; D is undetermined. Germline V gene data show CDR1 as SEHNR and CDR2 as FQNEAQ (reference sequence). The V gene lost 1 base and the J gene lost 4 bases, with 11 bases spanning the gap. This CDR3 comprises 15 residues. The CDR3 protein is CASSLGEGFGNTIYF. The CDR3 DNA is TGTGCCAGCAGCTTAGGAGAGGGTTTCGGAAACACCATATATTTT.

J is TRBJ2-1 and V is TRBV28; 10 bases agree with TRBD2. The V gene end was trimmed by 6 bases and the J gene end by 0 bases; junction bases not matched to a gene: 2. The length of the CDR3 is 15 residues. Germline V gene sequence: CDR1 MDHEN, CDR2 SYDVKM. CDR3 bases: TGTGCCAGCAGGGGACTAGCGAGCTCCTACAATGAGCAGTTCTTC. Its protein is CASRGLASSYNEQFF.

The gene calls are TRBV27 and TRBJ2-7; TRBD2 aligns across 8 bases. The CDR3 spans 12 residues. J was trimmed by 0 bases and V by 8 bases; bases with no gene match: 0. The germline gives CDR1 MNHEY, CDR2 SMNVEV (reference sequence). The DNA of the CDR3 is TGTGCCAGCGGACTAGCCTCCTACGAGCAGTACTTC. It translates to CASGLASYEQYF.

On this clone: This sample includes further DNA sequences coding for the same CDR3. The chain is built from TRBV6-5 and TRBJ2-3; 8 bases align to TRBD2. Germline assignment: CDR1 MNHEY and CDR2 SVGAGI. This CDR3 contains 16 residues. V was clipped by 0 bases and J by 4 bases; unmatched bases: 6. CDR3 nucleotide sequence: TGTGCCAGCAGTTACTCAAGCGGGGGAGTGTCAGATACGCAGTATTTT. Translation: CASSYSSGGVSDTQYF.

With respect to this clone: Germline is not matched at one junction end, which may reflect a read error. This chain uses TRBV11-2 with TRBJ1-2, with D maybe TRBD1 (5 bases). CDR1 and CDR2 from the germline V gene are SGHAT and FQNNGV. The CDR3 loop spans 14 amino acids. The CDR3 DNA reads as TGTGCCAGCGGCTTGACAGCTCATCCGGGAGGCTACACCTTC. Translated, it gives CASGLTAHPGGYTF.

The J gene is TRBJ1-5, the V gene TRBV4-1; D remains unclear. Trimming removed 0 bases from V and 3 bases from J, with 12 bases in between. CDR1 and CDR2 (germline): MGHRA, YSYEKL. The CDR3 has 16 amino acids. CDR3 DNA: TGCGCCAGCAGCCAAGACCTGGTGAGGTTCAATCAGCCCCAGCATTTT. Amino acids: CASSQDLVRFNQPQHF.

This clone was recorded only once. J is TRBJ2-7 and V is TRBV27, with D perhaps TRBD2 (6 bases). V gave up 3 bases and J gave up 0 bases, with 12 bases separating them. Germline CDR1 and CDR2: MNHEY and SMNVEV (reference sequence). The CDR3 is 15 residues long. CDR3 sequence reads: CASSLGGPDSYEQYF. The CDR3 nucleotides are TGTGCCAGCAGTTTGGGGGGACCTGACTCCTACGAGCAGTACTTC.